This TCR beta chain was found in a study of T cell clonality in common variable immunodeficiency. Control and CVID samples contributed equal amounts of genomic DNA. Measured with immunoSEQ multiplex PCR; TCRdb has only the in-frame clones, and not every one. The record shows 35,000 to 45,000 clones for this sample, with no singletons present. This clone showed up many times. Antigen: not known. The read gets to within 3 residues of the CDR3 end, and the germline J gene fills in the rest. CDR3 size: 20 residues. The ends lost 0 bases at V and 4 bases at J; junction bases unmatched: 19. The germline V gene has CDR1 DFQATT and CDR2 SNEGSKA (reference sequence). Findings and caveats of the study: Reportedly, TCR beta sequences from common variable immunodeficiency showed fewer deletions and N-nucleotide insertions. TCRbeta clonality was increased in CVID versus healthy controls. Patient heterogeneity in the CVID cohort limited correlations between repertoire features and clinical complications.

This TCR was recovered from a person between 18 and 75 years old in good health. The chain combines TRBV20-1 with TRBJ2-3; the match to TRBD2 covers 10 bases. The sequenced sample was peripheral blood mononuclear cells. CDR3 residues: CSARDERQASGLAIPDTQYF. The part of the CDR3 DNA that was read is TGCAGTGCTAGAGATGAGCGACAGGCTTCGGGACTAGCGATCCCAGATACG.